A single sample gave rise to the 27 T cell receptor beta chains below, sequenced in a study of immune cell composition in non-small cell lung cancer. The assay was immunoSEQ multiplex PCR, and TCRdb's table has in-frame clones only and misses some. The sample includes around 6,600 clones, nearly 80% of them seen just once. Material for sequencing was lung tumor tissue. Receptors were obtained from a human donor with non-small cell lung cancer.

This clone was seen just once. The CDR3 protein is CASSPRLAGNHLTGELFF. DNA of the CDR3: TGTGCCAGCTCACCCCGGCTAGCGGGAAACCACCTAACCGGGGAGCTGTTTTTT. V and J are TRBV18 and TRBJ2-2, with 9 bases lining up with TRBD2. CDR3 length equals 18 residues. V was clipped by 3 bases and J by 5 bases; unmatched bases: 13. Germline V gene sequence: CDR1 KGHSH, CDR2 LQKENI.

J is TRBJ2-5 and V is TRBV13, with 13 bases lining up with TRBD2. The trim removed 4 bases at V and 0 bases at J, leaving 11 bases unmatched. CDR1 is PRHDT and CDR2 is FYEKMQ in the germline V gene (reference sequence). This CDR3 is built from 19 residues. CDR3 coding DNA: TGTGCCAGCAGCTCTCTTTCCCGCGGACTAGCGGGAGACCAAGAGACCCAGTACTTC. This encodes CASSSLSRGLAGDQETQYF.

V and J are TRBV7-3 and TRBJ2-1; a weak D match, TRBD1 (7 bases). The CDR3 loop spans 15 amino acids. The germline CDR1 and CDR2 sequences are SGHTA and FQGTGA. Between the trimmed V and J ends, which lost 5 bases and 4 bases, there was a span of 15 bases. The CDR3, as DNA: TGTGCCAGCAGCCCCGGCAGGGGGGTATACAATGAGCAGTTCTTC. This encodes CASSPGRGVYNEQFF.

The J gene is TRBJ2-3, the V gene TRBV28, with D tentatively TRBD2 (5 bases). The CDR3 spans 14 residues. Germline CDR1 is MDHEN and CDR2 is SYDVKM. V lost 2 bases and J 0 bases, leaving 6 bases between the germline ends. The CDR3 sequence is CASSLGSSTDTQYF. The DNA for the CDR3 is TGTGCCAGCAGTTTAGGGAGTAGCACAGATACGCAGTATTTT.

This sequence joins TRBV5-1 and TRBJ2-5; 13 nucleotides align to TRBD2. Germline CDR1 SGHRS, CDR2 YFSETQ. With 4 bases clipped from V and 2 bases from J, the junction kept 11 bases outside the gene matches. CDR3 size: 18 residues. The CDR3 DNA follows: TGCGCCAGCAGCCCGGGGACTAGCGGGGTTTTGGCACAAGAGACCCAGTACTTC. This codes for CASSPGTSGVLAQETQYF.

For the CDR3, the DNA is TGTGCCAGCAGCTTTCCTTCCTCAACTAATGAAAAACTGTTTTTT. It translates to CASSFPSSTNEKLFF. The V and J genes are TRBV7-9 and TRBJ1-4; no firm D call. The V gene lost 3 bases and the J gene lost 0 bases, with 8 bases spanning the gap. The germline CDR1 and CDR2 sequences are SEHNR and FQNEAQ (reference sequence). The CDR3 loop spans 15 amino acids. The variable domain in full, with the rest retrieved from reference TRBV7-9 and TRBJ1-4, is DTGVSQNPRHKITKRGQNVTFRCDPISEHNRLYWYRQTLGQGPEFLTYFQNEAQLEKSRLLSDRFSAERPKGSFSTLEIQRTEQGDSAMYLCASSFPSSTNEKLFFGSGTQLSVL.

The chain joins TRBV30 to TRBJ2-3; the match to TRBD2 covers 14 bases. Germline CDR1 GTSNPN, CDR2 SVGIG (reference sequence). V trimming: 0 bases; J trimming: 1 base; junction bases outside the gene matches: 6. The CDR3 has 18 residues. CDR3 nucleotides: TGTGCCTGGAGTGTACGACTAGCGGGAGGGCCCGGCACAGATACGCAGTATTTT. Translation: CAWSVRLAGGPGTDTQYF.

The V gene is TRBV9, the J gene TRBJ2-3, with D unresolved. Germline lookup yields CDR1 SGDLS and CDR2 YYNGEE. Trimming took 0 bases from V and 6 from J, leaving 5 bases between them. CDR3 length: 12 residues. CDR3 loop: CASSVGYDTQYF. CDR3 sequence (DNA): TGTGCCAGCAGCGTAGGCTACGATACGCAGTATTTT.

V is TRBV19 and J is TRBJ1-2; 7 bases align to TRBD1. Losses at the gene ends were 5 bases for V and 9 bases for J; bases not matched to a gene: 12. Germline CDR1 reads LNHDA; CDR2 reads SQIVND (reference sequence). This CDR3 comprises 14 residues. The DNA of the CDR3 is TGTGCCAGTAGTGGGTCGGGACAGTCCTTTAGCTACACCTTC. Protein: CASSGSGQSFSYTF.

The rearrangement uses TRBV10-1 and TRBJ2-7; D may be TRBD2 (6 bases). CDR3 length: 13 residues. V lost 0 bases, J lost 6 bases, and 9 bases lay in between. Germline-derived CDR1 and CDR2 are WNHNN and SYGVQD (reference sequence). The CDR3 DNA reads TGCGCCAGCAGTGAGTCGATCGGGAGCGAGCAGTACTTC. Amino acids: CASSESIGSEQYF.

CDR3 bases: TGTGCCAGCAGTGCCCAAGGAGGTACTGAAGCTTTCTTT. Protein product: CASSAQGGTEAFF. The chain recombines TRBV6-5 with TRBJ1-1; D not certain. The V end was cut by 5 bases, the J end by 5 bases, with 12 bases between. The CDR3 is 13 amino acids. Germline loops: CDR1 MNHEY, CDR2 SVGAGI.

The chain employs TRBV27 and TRBJ2-7; 11 bases match TRBD1. The CDR3 runs 13 residues. Germline V gene lookup returns CDR1 MNHEY and CDR2 SMNVEV (reference sequence). With 10 bases clipped from V and 5 bases from J, the junction kept 7 bases outside the gene matches. The CDR3 reads CATAWTGGDEQYF. The CDR3 DNA follows: TGTGCCACCGCGTGGACAGGGGGCGACGAGCAGTACTTC.

The V call is TRBV4-2, the J call TRBJ2-4; 7 nucleotides agree with TRBD2. Germline CDR1 and CDR2: LGHNA and YNFKEQ. The CDR3 covers 14 residues. V trimming: 0 bases; J trimming: 7 bases; junction bases outside the gene matches: 3. The CDR3: CASSQDPGGNIQYF. The CDR3 DNA sequence: TGTGCCAGCAGCCAAGACCCCGGGGGGAACATTCAGTACTTC.

The V gene is TRBV9, the J gene TRBJ2-7; 11 bases align to TRBD2. CDR1 SGDLS and CDR2 YYNGEE come from the germline V gene. This CDR3 contains 14 residues. J gave up 3 bases and V 3 bases, and 2 bases lay outside the gene matches. This chain's CDR3 is CASSGGLAVYEQYF. As DNA, the CDR3 is TGTGCCAGCAGCGGGGGACTAGCGGTCTACGAGCAGTACTTC.

This clone showed up just once. The chain combines TRBV4-3 with TRBJ1-2, with a weak D call TRBD1 (6 bases). CDR3 size: 17 residues. CDR1 and CDR2 from the germline V gene are LGHNA and YSLEER. Trimming took 0 bases from V and 4 from J, leaving 18 bases between them. DNA for the CDR3: TGCGCCAGCAGCCAAGATCTGTTAAACAGGGACGGCTATGGCTACACCTTC. Amino acid sequence: CASSQDLLNRDGYGYTF.

Only a few counts were recorded for this clone. The chain couples TRBV7-9 to TRBJ1-3; weak D call: TRBD1 (6 bases). Deletions cut 7 bases from V and 3 bases from J, with 13 bases between. The germline V gene has CDR1 SEHNR and CDR2 FQNEAQ (reference sequence). This CDR3 is 14 amino acids long. DNA of the CDR3: TGTGCCAGCAAACAGGGTTCGGATGGAAACACCATATATTTT. This codes for CASKQGSDGNTIYF.

V and J are TRBV28 and TRBJ1-5, with TRBD1 as a possible D gene (6 bases). V was shortened by 3 bases and J by 5 bases, with 11 bases between the two germline ends. This CDR3 comprises 14 residues. Germline assignment: CDR1 MDHEN and CDR2 SYDVKM. This CDR3 is CASSFPDRYQPQHF. The CDR3 region has the DNA TGTGCCAGCAGTTTCCCGGACAGATATCAGCCCCAGCATTTT.

The rearrangement links TRBV4-2 to TRBJ1-6; D gene unclear. From germline, CDR1 is LGHNA and CDR2 YNFKEQ. The germline V and J ends were trimmed by 0 bases and 0 bases, with 6 bases remaining between them. The CDR3 has 16 residues. The CDR3 sequence: CASSQDRNSYNSPLHF. For the CDR3, the DNA is TGTGCCAGCAGCCAAGACAGGAACTCCTATAATTCACCCCTCCACTTT.

By share, this clone counts as medium-sized. V usage is TRBV21-1 and J usage is TRBJ2-7; no DNA check was done on the table's D call, TRBD2. TRBV21-1 is annotated as a pseudogene. The CDR3 sequence is 15 residues long. This chain's CDR3 is CASSRRSEGSYEQYF. DNA for the CDR3: TGTGCCAGCAGCAGACGCAGCGAGGGCTCCTACGAGCAGTACTTC.

V gene TRBV30 combines with J gene TRBJ2-2; 8 bases are a match to TRBD2. Germline V gives CDR1 GTSNPN, CDR2 SVGIG (reference sequence). The CDR3 totals 16 residues. Losses at the gene ends were 2 bases for V and 1 base for J; bases not matched to a gene: 6. This chain's CDR3 is CAWSRGTRLNTGELFF. CDR3 nucleotide sequence: TGTGCCTGGAGTAGGGGGACTAGGTTGAACACCGGGGAGCTGTTTTTT.

The genes are TRBV5-1 and TRBJ2-5, with TRBD2 matching over 11 bases. The CDR3 covers 14 residues. V lost 3 bases, J lost 5 bases, and 3 bases stayed unmatched. Per germline, CDR1 SGHRS and CDR2 YFSETQ. CDR3 in amino acids: CASSSGTSGETQYF. The CDR3 coding sequence is TGCGCCAGCAGCTCCGGGACTAGCGGCGAGACCCAGTACTTC.

This clone was seen a few times. The chain recombines TRBV5-1 with TRBJ2-7, with D maybe TRBD1 (5 bases). This CDR3 has 16 residues. Germline V lookup: CDR1 SGHRS, CDR2 YFSETQ. Trimming stripped 5 bases from V and 0 bases from J, with 18 bases between. The chain's CDR3 is CASSASPDRISYEQYF. DNA for the CDR3: TGCGCCAGCAGTGCATCTCCTGACAGAATCTCCTACGAGCAGTACTTC. The whole variable domain, filled in from reference TRBV5-1 and TRBJ2-7, reads KAGVTQTPRYLIKTRGQQVTLSCSPISGHRSVSWYQQTPGQGLQFLFEYFSETQRNKGNFPGRFSGRQFSNSRSEMNVSTLELGDSALYLCASSASPDRISYEQYFGPGTRLTVT.

A few counts support this clone. The CDR3 spells CASSQVVQGENGAFF. In nucleotides, the CDR3 is TGTGCCAGCAGCCAAGTGGTGCAGGGTGAAAATGGAGCTTTCTTT. The chain is built from TRBV4-2 and TRBJ1-1, with a possible D match to TRBD1 (5 bases). Germline assignment: CDR1 LGHNA and CDR2 YNFKEQ. The V end was cut by 1 base, the J end by 10 bases, with 19 bases between. The CDR3 runs 15 residues.

This chain links TRBV28 with TRBJ1-2; no definite D call. Per germline, CDR1 MDHEN and CDR2 SYDVKM. The V end lost 5 bases, the J end lost 1 base, and 14 bases lay between the germline ends. The CDR3 is 15 residues long. The CDR3 coding sequence is TGTGCCAGCAGTCCTCGCGCGGGTAGTAACTATGGCTACACCTTC. Protein: CASSPRAGSNYGYTF.

CDR3 DNA sequence: TGTGCCAGCACGGGGACAGGGAACGGAAACACCATATATTTT. It specifies CASTGTGNGNTIYF. This chain links TRBV9 with TRBJ1-3; 9 nucleotides match TRBD1. Per germline, CDR1 SGDLS and CDR2 YYNGEE. Trimming removed 6 bases from V and 4 bases from J; junction bases left unmatched: 5. The CDR3 is made up of 14 amino acids.

The chain uses TRBV7-9 and TRBJ2-7, with D possibly matching TRBD2 (6 bases). Trimming shortened V by 5 bases and J by 2 bases, and 16 bases separated the two germline ends. There are 15 residues in the CDR3. Germline CDR1 is SEHNR and CDR2 is FQNEAQ (reference sequence). The CDR3 nucleotides read TGTGCCAGCAGCCAAACAGTGAGGGAGGCCTACGAGCAGTACTTC. This codes for CASSQTVREAYEQYF.

DNA of the CDR3: TGTGCCAGCAGCTTCGCGACAGCGAACACTGAAGCTTTCTTT. Protein product: CASSFATANTEAFF. J is TRBJ1-1 and V is TRBV7-9; tentatively, D is TRBD1 (5 bases). This CDR3 comprises 14 residues. The V end lost 3 bases, the J end lost 1 base, and 9 bases lay between the germline ends. The germline V gene encodes CDR1 SEHNR and CDR2 FQNEAQ (reference sequence).